The 27 T cell receptor beta chains listed next were all sequenced from one sample in a study of blood T cell repertoires in COVID-19. The data were produced by immunoSEQ multiplex PCR, yet TCRdb's version contains in-frame clones alone and is incomplete. The data contain 350,000 or so clones, more than 75% of them singletons. Source material: PBMCs or T cells enriched from blood (not recorded which). These receptors came from a woman aged 30 to 39 who had recovered from COVID-19.

The J gene is TRBJ1-4, the V gene TRBV11-2, with D maybe TRBD1 (6 bases). Germline V gene lookup returns CDR1 SGHAT and CDR2 FQNNGV. V was pared by 5 bases and J by 5 bases, with 15 bases between. The CDR3 is made up of 15 amino acids. CDR3 DNA: TGTGCCAGCAGCCCAGACAGGCGACAGAATGAAAAACTGTTTTTT. This translates into CASSPDRRQNEKLFF.

The gene calls are TRBV11-1 and TRBJ2-7; 10 nucleotides line up with TRBD1. Trimming removed 5 bases from V and 3 bases from J; junction bases left unmatched: 7. The CDR3 length is 15 residues. CDR1 is SGHAT, CDR2 FQDESV, per germline (reference sequence). CDR3 amino acids: CASSPPGTGVYEQYF. The CDR3 DNA sequence: TGTGCCAGCAGCCCCCCCGGGACAGGGGTCTACGAGCAGTACTTC.

The chain recombines TRBV10-3 with TRBJ2-7; TRBD1 is a possible D gene (6 bases). Germline CDR1 ENHRY, CDR2 SYGVKD. The V gene lost 10 bases and the J gene lost 6 bases, with 19 bases spanning the gap. The CDR3 runs to 13 residues. CDR3 protein: CATSRGTLLEQYF. The CDR3 DNA reads TGTGCCACCTCTAGGGGGACACTACTCGAGCAGTACTTC.

Concerning this clone itself: The same CDR3 also results from other DNA sequences found in this sample. This CDR3 reads CASSLSGGGQPQHF. The CDR3 region has the DNA TGTGCCAGCAGTTTATCAGGGGGTGGGCAGCCCCAGCATTTT. The chain uses TRBV27 and TRBJ1-5, with a possible D match to TRBD1 (6 bases). Germline values: CDR1 MNHEY, CDR2 SMNVEV (reference sequence). The CDR3 extends over 14 amino acids. V lost 0 bases to trimming and J lost 7 bases, with 10 bases between them.

This chain joins TRBV5-5 and TRBJ2-7; 10 nucleotides align to TRBD2. CDR1 is SGHKS and CDR2 is YYEKEE in the germline V gene (reference sequence). This CDR3 contains 18 residues. Unmatched junction bases numbered 16, after V lost 4 bases and J lost 3 bases. CDR3 bases: TGTGCCAGCAGCCCGACGGACAGTACTAGCGGGGTGATCTACGAGCAGTACTTC. It specifies CASSPTDSTSGVIYEQYF.

The chain combines TRBV7-9 with TRBJ2-5, with 12 bases matching TRBD2. Germline CDR1 and CDR2: SEHNR and FQNEAQ (reference sequence). This CDR3 comprises 18 residues. V lost 3 bases, J lost 6 bases, and 14 bases stayed unmatched. CDR3 residues: CASSLGSSGTSGWKTQYF. Written as DNA, the CDR3 is TGTGCCAGCAGCTTGGGGAGCTCCGGGACTAGCGGGTGGAAGACCCAGTACTTC.

The chain is built from TRBV14 and TRBJ1-1; D gene uncertain. Per the germline V gene, CDR1 is SGHDN and CDR2 is FVKESK. The CDR3 runs to 15 residues. V lost 2 bases, J lost 6 bases, and 16 bases lay in between. CDR3 loop: CASSQIIDGVSEAFF. As DNA, the CDR3 is TGTGCCAGCAGCCAAATTATCGACGGGGTTTCTGAAGCTTTCTTT.

This clone was seen only once. The chain couples TRBV4-1 to TRBJ1-4; a possible D gene is TRBD1 (6 bases). The CDR3 length is 17 residues. Germline loops: CDR1 MGHRA, CDR2 YSYEKL. The V gene lost 4 bases and the J gene lost 3 bases, with 18 bases spanning the gap. Here the CDR3 reads CASSPRLINRANEKLFF. As DNA, the CDR3 is TGCGCCAGCAGCCCCCGCCTCATAAACAGGGCTAATGAAAAACTGTTTTTT.

This clone appeared once. The chain links TRBV28 to TRBJ1-2, with 9 bases lining up with TRBD1. CDR1 and CDR2 from the germline V gene are MDHEN and SYDVKM. Germline trimming cut 6 bases from V and 6 bases from J; bases unmatched to any gene: 14. The CDR3 has 16 amino acids. The CDR3 protein is CASSDPGGQGRNGYTF. The CDR3 nucleotides are TGTGCCAGCAGCGACCCAGGGGGACAGGGAAGGAATGGCTACACCTTC.

This clone was observed a few times. The rearrangement links TRBV5-1 to TRBJ1-1; 7 bases align to TRBD1. CDR1 and CDR2 from the germline V gene are SGHRS and YFSETQ. The CDR3 is 18 amino acids. With 3 bases clipped from V and 0 bases from J, the junction kept 14 bases outside the gene matches. The chain's CDR3 is CASSSYPTGSHMNTEAFF. The CDR3 DNA sequence: TGCGCCAGCAGCTCCTATCCGACAGGGTCACACATGAACACTGAAGCTTTCTTT.

The gene calls are TRBV2 and TRBJ1-2; no definite D call. The germline V gene has CDR1 SNHLY and CDR2 FYNNEI. V shed 5 bases and J shed 7 bases, with 20 bases lying between them. CDR3 length: 15 amino acids. CDR3 loop: CASSLSTRKSGGYTF. CDR3 bases: TGTGCCAGCAGTTTGAGCACCAGGAAGAGCGGTGGCTACACCTTC.

J is TRBJ1-1 and V is TRBV29-1; TRBD1 might be the D (5 bases). Trimming took off 7 bases at V and 4 bases at J, with 19 bases between the two ends. The germline CDR1 and CDR2 sequences are SQVTM and ANQGSEA. The CDR3 runs 14 residues. As DNA, the CDR3 is TGCAGCGCCCGGGGGGAGGGCCGGGGCACTGAAGCTTTCTTT. Protein sequence: CSARGEGRGTEAFF. Looking up the rest from reference TRBV29-1 and TRBJ1-1 gives the full variable domain: SAVISQKPSRDICQRGTSLTIQCQVDSQVTMMFWYRQQPGQSLTLIATANQGSEATYESGFVIDKFPISRPNLTFSTLTVSNMSPEDSSIYLCSARGEGRGTEAFFGQGTRLTVV.

The CDR3 region is CASSSTGGTEAFF. CDR3 coding DNA: TGTGCCAGCAGTTCCACAGGGGGAACTGAAGCTTTCTTT. The V gene is TRBV6-2 or TRBV6-3, the J gene TRBJ1-1; 8 bases agree with TRBD1. This CDR3 has 13 residues. Unmatched junction bases numbered 3, after V lost 4 bases and J lost 5 bases. The germline gives CDR1 MNHEY, CDR2 SVGEGT.

The V gene is TRBV5-4, the J gene TRBJ2-3, with D maybe TRBD2 (7 bases). The ends were cut back, 1 base at V and 6 bases at J, with 18 bases in the middle. The CDR3 is made up of 16 amino acids. Germline lookup yields CDR1 SGHNT and CDR2 YYREEE (reference sequence). CDR3 amino acids: CASSLTRGGNTDTQYF. In nucleotides, the CDR3 is TGTGCCAGCAGCTTGACGAGGGGGGGCAATACGGATACGCAGTATTTT.

This CDR3 reads CASSSVAGEETQYF. In DNA, the CDR3 is TGTGCCAGCAGCTCCGTAGCGGGGGAAGAGACCCAGTACTTC. V is TRBV5-4 and J is TRBJ2-5; 9 bases are shared with TRBD2. Germline V gene data show CDR1 as SGHNT and CDR2 as YYREEE (reference sequence). J gave up 3 bases and V 3 bases, and 3 bases lay outside the gene matches. CDR3 length: 14 residues.

The chain joins TRBV5-4 to TRBJ2-3; the match to TRBD2 covers 13 bases. Germline V CDR1 and CDR2: SGHNT, YYREEE (reference sequence). J lost 0 bases, V lost 0 bases, and 4 bases had no gene match. This CDR3 is 18 amino acids long. The CDR3 DNA sequence: TGTGCCAGCAGCTTGGCACTAGCGGGGGGGCCTAGCACAGATACGCAGTATTTT. Protein sequence: CASSLALAGGPSTDTQYF.

The chain links TRBV7-9 to TRBJ1-1, with D perhaps matching TRBD1 (6 bases). The CDR3 extends over 18 amino acids. V lost 5 bases to trimming and J lost 1 base, with 23 bases between them. Germline lookup yields CDR1 SEHNR and CDR2 FQNEAQ (reference sequence). The CDR3 sequence is CASSIYRVPAGENTEAFF. CDR3 DNA sequence: TGTGCCAGCAGCATCTACAGGGTCCCGGCGGGTGAGAACACTGAAGCTTTCTTT.

The genes are TRBV3-1 (or the pseudogene TRBV3-2) and TRBJ1-2; no reliable D call. The germline V gene has CDR1 LGHDT and CDR2 YNNKEL (reference sequence). CDR3 length: 11 amino acids. V gave up 1 base and J gave up 5 bases, with 2 bases separating them. CDR3 sequence reads: CASSQAYGYTF. The DNA for the CDR3 is TGTGCCAGCAGCCAAGCTTATGGCTACACCTTC.

Concerning this clone: The sample has other DNA sequences that encode this CDR3 too. This chain uses TRBV27 with TRBJ1-1; a weak D match, TRBD1 (6 bases). V was cut by 6 bases and J by 0 bases, with 11 bases left in between. Germline V gene data show CDR1 as MNHEY and CDR2 as SMNVEV (reference sequence). This CDR3 is 14 amino acids long. CDR3 nucleotides: TGTGCCAGCAGACCGGGACAACTGAACACTGAAGCTTTCTTT. Encoded protein: CASRPGQLNTEAFF.

The chain recombines TRBV7-2 with TRBJ2-7; TRBD2 matches at 9 bases. Trimming at V came to 4 bases and at J to 5 bases, leaving 12 bases not matched to a gene. Germline V CDR1 and CDR2: SGHTA, FQGNSA. The CDR3 covers 16 residues. The CDR3 nucleotides read TGTGCCAGCAGCTCCCCGGGGGTAGCGGGGGTCCACGAGCAGTACTTC. Translating it yields CASSSPGVAGVHEQYF.

The chain links TRBV5-1 to TRBJ2-7; TRBD1 matches at 7 bases. Germline-derived CDR1 and CDR2 are SGHRS and YFSETQ. J lost 6 bases, V lost 0 bases, and 3 bases had no gene match. The CDR3 spans 13 residues. CDR3 in DNA: TGCGCCAGCAGCTTGGCCCCAGGGGGCGAGCAGTACTTC. This sequence encodes CASSLAPGGEQYF.

The chain is built from TRBV18 and TRBJ2-7; tentatively, D is TRBD2 (6 bases). Germline values: CDR1 KGHSH, CDR2 LQKENI. V was trimmed by 3 bases and J by 0 bases, leaving 9 bases between them. The CDR3 contains 14 residues. DNA for the CDR3: TGTGCCAGCTCACCGGGACTGCTCTCCTACGAGCAGTACTTC. It specifies CASSPGLLSYEQYF.

The rearrangement joins TRBV3-1 (or the pseudogene TRBV3-2) to TRBJ1-3, with TRBD1 as a possible D gene (6 bases). This CDR3 is 15 amino acids long. Germline CDR1 LGHDT, CDR2 YNNKEL (reference sequence). Trimming removed 3 bases from V and 0 bases from J, with 9 bases in between. Here the CDR3 DNA reads TGTGCCAGCAGCCATCGAGGGGGCTCTGGAAACACCATATATTTT. This encodes CASSHRGGSGNTIYF.

The chain combines TRBV28 with TRBJ1-6, with 7 bases that match TRBD1. The CDR3 consists of 14 residues. V was clipped by 5 bases and J by 8 bases; unmatched bases: 6. The germline V gene has CDR1 MDHEN and CDR2 SYDVKM. DNA of the CDR3: TGTGCCAGCAGTCGACAGGGATGGGATTCACCCCTCCACTTT. Amino acid sequence: CASSRQGWDSPLHF.

V and J are TRBV19 and TRBJ1-1; 9 bases fit TRBD1. Trimming cost V 6 bases and J 0 bases; bases outside gene matches: 8. CDR3 length: 16 amino acids. Germline V gives CDR1 LNHDA, CDR2 SQIVND (reference sequence). CDR3 protein: CASSDRTGALNTEAFF. The CDR3 DNA reads TGTGCCAGTAGCGACCGGACAGGGGCCCTGAACACTGAAGCTTTCTTT.

V and J are TRBV19 and TRBJ1-5, with a tentative D call TRBD1 (5 bases). Germline V lookup: CDR1 LNHDA, CDR2 SQIVND (reference sequence). The CDR3 has 15 residues. V dropped 3 bases and J dropped 7 bases, with 16 bases sitting between them. The CDR3 reads CASSIGQGIGQPQHF. The DNA of the CDR3 is TGTGCCAGTAGTATCGGGCAGGGTATCGGGCAGCCCCAGCATTTT.

The chain links TRBV5-4 to TRBJ2-7; 7 positions agree with TRBD1. Germline loops: CDR1 SGHNT, CDR2 YYREEE (reference sequence). V shed 3 bases and J 3 bases; nucleotides not matched to a gene: 6. The CDR3 is 14 residues long. CDR3 coding DNA: TGTGCCAGCAGCTCTGACAGGGCCAACTACGAGCAGTACTTC. Protein sequence: CASSSDRANYEQYF.